This paragraph reports one T cell receptor (beta chain). The assay was immunoSEQ multiplex PCR, and TCRdb's table has in-frame clones only and misses some. The sample gives 100,000 to 140,000 clones, 91% of which show up once; roughly 1.1% is in the top ten. This entry belongs to a study of OX40 agonist ivuxolimab in advanced cancers. The CDR3 totals 15 residues. V gave up 1 base and J gave up 4 bases; unmatched junction bases: 2. Germline V CDR1 and CDR2: SEHNR, FQNEAQ (reference sequence). The sample in question was CD4+ or CD8+ T cells sorted from blood, obtained in a trial of the OX40 agonist ivuxolimab. J is TRBJ2-1 and V is TRBV7-9, with TRBD2 matching over 9 bases. The source of this sequence is an adult with an advanced solid tumor such as melanoma, head and neck, liver or kidney cancer. The CDR3 region is CASSLGSGRYNEQFF. The CDR3 nucleotides are TGTGCCAGCAGCTTAGGTAGCGGGAGATACAATGAGCAGTTCTTC. The variable domain in full, with the rest retrieved from reference TRBV7-9 and TRBJ2-1, is DTGVSQNPRHKITKRGQNVTFRCDPISEHNRLYWYRQTLGQGPEFLTYFQNEAQLEKSRLLSDRFSAERPKGSFSTLEIQRTEQGDSAMYLCASSLGSGRYNEQFFGPGTRLTVL.